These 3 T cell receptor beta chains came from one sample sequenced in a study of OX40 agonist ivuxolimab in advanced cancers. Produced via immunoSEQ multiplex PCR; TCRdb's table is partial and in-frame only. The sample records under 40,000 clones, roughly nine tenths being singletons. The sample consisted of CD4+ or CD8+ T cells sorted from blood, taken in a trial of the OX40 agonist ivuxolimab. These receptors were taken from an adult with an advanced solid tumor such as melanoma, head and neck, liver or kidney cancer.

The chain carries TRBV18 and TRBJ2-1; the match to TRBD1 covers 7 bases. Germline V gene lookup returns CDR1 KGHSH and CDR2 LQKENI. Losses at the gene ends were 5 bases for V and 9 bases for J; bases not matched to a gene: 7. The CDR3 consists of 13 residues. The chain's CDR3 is CASSVNPGGEQFF. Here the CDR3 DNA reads TGTGCCAGCTCAGTCAATCCAGGGGGTGAGCAGTTCTTC.

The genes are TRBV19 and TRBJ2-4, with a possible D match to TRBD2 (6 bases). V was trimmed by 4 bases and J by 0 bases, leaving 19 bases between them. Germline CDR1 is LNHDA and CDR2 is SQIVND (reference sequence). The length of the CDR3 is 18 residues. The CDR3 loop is CASSTRDFPGVAKNIQYF. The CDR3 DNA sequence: TGTGCCAGTAGTACTCGGGACTTTCCTGGAGTAGCCAAAAACATTCAGTACTTC.

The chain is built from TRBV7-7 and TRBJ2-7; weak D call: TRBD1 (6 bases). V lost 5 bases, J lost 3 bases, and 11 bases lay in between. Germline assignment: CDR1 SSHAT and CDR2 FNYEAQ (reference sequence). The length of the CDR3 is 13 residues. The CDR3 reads CASSVGASYEQYF. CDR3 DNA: TGTGCCAGCAGCGTGGGGGCAAGCTACGAGCAGTACTTC.